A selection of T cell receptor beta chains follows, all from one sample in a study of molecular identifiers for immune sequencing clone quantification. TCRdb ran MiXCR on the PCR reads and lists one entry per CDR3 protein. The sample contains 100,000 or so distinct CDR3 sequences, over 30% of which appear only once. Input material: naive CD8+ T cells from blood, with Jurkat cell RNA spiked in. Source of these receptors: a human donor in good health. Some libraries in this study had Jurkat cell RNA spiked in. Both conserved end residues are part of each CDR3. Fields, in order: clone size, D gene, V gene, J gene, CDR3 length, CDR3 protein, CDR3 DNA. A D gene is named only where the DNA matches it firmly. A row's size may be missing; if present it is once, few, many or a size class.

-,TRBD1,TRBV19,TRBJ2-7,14,CASSPRQGIDEQYF,TGTGCCAGTAGTCCTCGACAGGGGATAGACGAGCAGTACTTC
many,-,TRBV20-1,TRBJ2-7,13,CSASGARLSGQYF,TGCAGTGCCTCGGGAGCACGATTGAGTGGGCAGTACTTC
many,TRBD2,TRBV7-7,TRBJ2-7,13,CASSLAGGLEQYF,TGTGCTAGCAGCTTAGCGGGGGGACTAGAGCAGTACTTC
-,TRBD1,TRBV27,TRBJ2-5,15,CASRLIWTGRETQYF,TGTGCCAGCAGGTTAATCTGGACAGGGCGCGAGACCCAGTACTTC
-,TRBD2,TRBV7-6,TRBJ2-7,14,CASSRGGSSYEQYF,TGTGCCAGCAGCCGCGGGGGTAGCTCCTACGAGCAGTACTTC
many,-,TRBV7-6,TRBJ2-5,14,CASSPYRDQETQYF,TGTGCCAGCAGCCCCTACAGGGACCAAGAGACCCAGTACTTC
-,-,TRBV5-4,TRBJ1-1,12,CAGRRDNTEAFF,TGTGCCGGCAGACGGGACAACACTGAAGCTTTCTTT
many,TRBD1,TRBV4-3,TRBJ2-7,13,CASSQWTGYEQYF,TGCGCCAGCAGCCAATGGACAGGATACGAGCAGTACTTC
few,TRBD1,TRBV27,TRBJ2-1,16,CASSFPGTGVGNEQFF,TGTGCCAGCAGTTTTCCCGGGACAGGGGTAGGGAATGAGCAGTTCTTC
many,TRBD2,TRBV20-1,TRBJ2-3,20,CSARDPSRREYGIHTDTQYF,TGCAGTGCTAGAGATCCCTCGCGGCGGGAGTACGGCATCCACACAGATACGCAGTATTTT
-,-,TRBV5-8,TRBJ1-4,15,CASSLGTSTNEKLFF,TGTGCCAGCAGCTTGGGCACCTCAACTAATGAAAAACTGTTTTTT
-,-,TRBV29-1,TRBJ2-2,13,CSVGAANTGELVF,TGCAGCGTTGGGGCAGCGAACACCGGGGAGCTGGTTTTT
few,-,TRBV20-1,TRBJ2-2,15,CSASGDYPSPGELFF,TGCAGTGCTAGTGGCGACTACCCTTCCCCCGGGGAGCTGTTTTTT
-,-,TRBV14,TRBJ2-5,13,CASSQASTLAQYF,TGTGCCAGCAGCCAAGCATCCACATTGGCCCAGTACTTC
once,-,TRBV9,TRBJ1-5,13,CASSVSSNQLQHF,TGTGCCAGCAGCGTCTCCTCCAATCAGCTCCAGCATTTT
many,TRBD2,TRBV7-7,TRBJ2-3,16,CASSLELAGVYNTQYF,TGTGCTAGCAGCTTAGAGCTAGCGGGAGTTTATAATACGCAGTATTTT
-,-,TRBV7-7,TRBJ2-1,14,CASSLSAGPGEQFF,TGTGCTAGCAGCTTATCTGCGGGTCCGGGGGAGCAGTTCTTC
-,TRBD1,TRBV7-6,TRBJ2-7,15,CAGSSLAMTGSEQYF,TGTGCCGGCAGCTCCCTGGCCATGACAGGGAGCGAGCAGTACTTC
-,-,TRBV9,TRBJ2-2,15,CASSPWALNTGELVF,TGTGCCAGCAGCCCCTGGGCCCTGAACACCGGGGAGCTGGTTTTT
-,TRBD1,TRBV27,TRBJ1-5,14,CASSQGQGDLPQHF,TGTGCCAGCAGTCAGGGACAGGGGGACCTGCCCCAGCATTTT
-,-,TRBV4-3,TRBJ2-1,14,CASSQDRSGHEQFF,TGCGCCAGCAGCCAAGATAGGAGTGGTCATGAGCAGTTCTTC
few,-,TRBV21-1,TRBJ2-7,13,CASSKYRVYEQYF,TGTGCCAGCAGCAAATACAGGGTCTACGAGCAGTACTTC
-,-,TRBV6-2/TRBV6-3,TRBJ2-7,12,CASSSGFYEQYF,TGTGCCAGCAGTTCTGGGTTCTACGAGCAGTACTTC
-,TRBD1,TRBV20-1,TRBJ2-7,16,CSAQDSQGVRGYEQYF,TGCAGTGCCCAAGATTCGCAGGGGGTGAGGGGTTACGAGCAGTACTTC
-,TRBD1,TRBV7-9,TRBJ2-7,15,CASSWGRQGTHEQDF,TGTGCCAGCAGCTGGGGGCGACAGGGGACCCACGAGCAGGACTTC
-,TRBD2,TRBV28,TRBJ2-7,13,CASCPSGSYEQYF,TGTGCCAGCTGTCCTAGCGGCTCCTACGAGCAGTACTTC
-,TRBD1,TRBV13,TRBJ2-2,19,CASSSTQAGGFVYTGELFF,TGTGCCAGCAGCTCTACGCAAGCAGGGGGATTTGTGTACACCGGGGAGCTGTTTTTT
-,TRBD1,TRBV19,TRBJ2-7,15,CASRRGGDSSYEQYF,TGTGCCAGTAGACGGGGTGGGGACAGCTCCTACGAGCAGTACTTC
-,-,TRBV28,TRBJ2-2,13,CASRLSSTGELYF,TGTGCCAGCAGATTATCCTCCACCGGGGAGCTGTATTTT
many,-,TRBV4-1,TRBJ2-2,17,CASSQEIRRSNTGELFF,TGCGCCAGCAGCCAAGAAATTCGGCGCTCGAACACCGGGGAGCTGTTTTTT
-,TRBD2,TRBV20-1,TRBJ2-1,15,CSATTGTSDHNAQFF,TGCAGTGCCACTACCGGGACTAGCGATCACAATGCGCAGTTCTTC
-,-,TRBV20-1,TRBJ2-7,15,CSASPLSYVSYEQYF,TGCAGTGCTAGTCCCCTGAGCTACGTGTCCTACGAGCAGTACTTC
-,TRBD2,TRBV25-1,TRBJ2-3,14,CASSGAGEEDTQYF,TGTGCCAGCAGCGGGGCGGGAGAGGAAGATACGCAGTATTTT
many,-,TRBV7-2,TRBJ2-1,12,CASSSTGFEQFF,TGTGCCAGCAGCTCTACAGGGTTTGAGCAGTTCTTC
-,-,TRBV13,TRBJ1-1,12,CASSPQNTEAFF,TGTGCCAGCAGCCCCCAGAACACTGAAGCTTTCTTT
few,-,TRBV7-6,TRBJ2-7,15,CASSLNAGSSYEQYF,TGTGCCAGCAGCCTCAACGCGGGGAGCTCCTACGAGCAGTACTTC
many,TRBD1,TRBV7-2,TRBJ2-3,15,CASSLRWGQKDTQYF,TGTGCCAGCAGCTTAAGGTGGGGACAGAAAGATACGCAGTATTTT
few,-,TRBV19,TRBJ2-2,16,CASSIDRLARTGELFF,TGTGCCAGTAGTATAGATAGGCTAGCGAGGACCGGGGAGCTGTTTTTT
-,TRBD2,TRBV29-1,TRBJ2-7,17,CSAAGTSGVRGAVEQYF,TGCAGCGCCGCCGGGACTAGCGGGGTCCGAGGGGCGGTCGAGCAGTACTTC
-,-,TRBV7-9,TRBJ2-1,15,CASSLTRVHYNEQFF,TGTGCCAGCAGCTTAACCCGGGTGCACTACAATGAGCAGTTCTTC
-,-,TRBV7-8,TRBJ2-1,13,CACSLGRRDEQFF,TGTGCCTGCAGCTTAGGCCGCAGGGATGAGCAGTTCTTC
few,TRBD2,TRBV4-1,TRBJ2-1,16,CASSPWHREGAYEQFF,TGCGCCAGCAGCCCTTGGCACCGGGAGGGTGCGTATGAGCAGTTCTTC
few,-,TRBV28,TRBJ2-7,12,CASSLFGYEQYF,TGTGCCAGCAGTTTGTTCGGTTACGAGCAGTACTTC
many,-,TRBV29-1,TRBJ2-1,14,CSYAGEWSYNEQFF,TGCAGCTACGCAGGAGAGTGGTCCTACAATGAGCAGTTCTTC
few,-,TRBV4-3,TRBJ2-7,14,CASSQVQGSYEQYF,TGCGCCAGCAGCCAAGTCCAGGGCTCCTACGAGCAGTACTTC